The 18 T cell receptor beta chains in this list originate from one sample, sequenced in a study of blood T cells in healthy people across ages. Primed by a sample-barcoded 5' primer and a J-beta primer mix, a second PCR proceeded for roughly 7 to 12 cycles. TCRdb reprocessed the 5' RACE reads via MiXCR and lists one record per CDR3 protein. The sample consists of more than 700,000 distinct CDR3 sequences, around 50% of them appearing once. The material sequenced was blood. Source of these receptors: a man at least 80 years old in good health.

The rearrangement joins TRBV29-1 to TRBJ2-1, with 10 bases lining up with TRBD2. The CDR3 runs to 14 residues. CDR1 and CDR2 (germline): SQVTM, ANQGSEA. The trim removed 7 bases at V and 7 bases at J, leaving 10 bases unmatched. DNA for the CDR3: TGCAGCGCCTACCCCGGGACTAGCGTAAATGAGCAGTTCTTC. Its protein product is CSAYPGTSVNEQFF.

This rearrangement joins TRBV20-1 to TRBJ2-3, with D perhaps TRBD1 or TRBD2 (5 bases each). The CDR3 sequence is 14 residues long. V was cut by 3 bases and J by 2 bases, with 12 bases left in between. Looked up from germline, CDR1 is DFQATT and CDR2 is SNEGSKA (reference sequence). CDR3 residues: CSASYRGITDTQYF. As DNA, the CDR3 is TGCAGTGCTAGTTACCGGGGCATCACAGATACGCAGTATTTT.

The table lists this clonotype with many counts. This sequence joins TRBV20-1 and TRBJ1-2, with TRBD1 matching 8 bases. The CDR3 has 16 amino acids. J gave up 2 bases and V 3 bases, and 11 bases lay outside the gene matches. Germline CDR1 and CDR2: DFQATT and SNEGSKA (reference sequence). The CDR3 sequence is CSARRQGRSQNYGYTF. The CDR3 bases are TGCAGTGCTAGGAGACAGGGGCGCTCTCAGAACTATGGCTACACCTTC.

The rearrangement links TRBV28 to TRBJ2-2, with no clear D. With 5 bases removed from V and 6 bases from J, the gap between germline ends came to 7 bases. CDR3 length equals 12 residues. Per germline, CDR1 MDHEN and CDR2 SYDVKM. CDR3 amino acids: CASSQYSGELFF. The CDR3, as DNA: TGTGCCAGCAGTCAGTATTCCGGGGAGCTGTTTTTT. Filled out from reference TRBV28 and TRBJ2-2, the complete variable domain reads DVKVTQSSRYLVKRTGEKVFLECVQDMDHENMFWYRQDPGLGLRLIYFSYDVKMKEKGDIPEGYSVSREKKERFSLILESASTNQTSMYLCASSQYSGELFFGEGSRLTVL.

This clonotype has only a few counts. A much larger clone is a single base away; this may be a read error. The rearrangement joins TRBV4-1 to TRBJ2-1; the D is unclear. The CDR3 has 14 residues. Germline values: CDR1 MGHRA, CDR2 YSYEKL. Here the CDR3 reads CAGSQDRALREQFF. The CDR3 DNA follows: TGCGCCGGCAGCCAAGATCGCGCTTTGAGGGAGCAGTTCTTC.

Of note for this clonotype: This may be a read error, as it is one base from a much larger clone. The rearrangement uses TRBV10-1 and TRBJ2-7, with D uncertain. This CDR3 region has 13 residues. Germline V gives CDR1 WNHNN, CDR2 SYGVQD (reference sequence). The CDR3 region is CASRESNGYEQYF. CDR3 DNA: TGCGCCAGCAGGGAGTCGAACGGGTACGAGCAGTACTTC.

This clonotype came up once. V gene TRBV9 combines with J gene TRBJ1-1, with 7 bases matching TRBD1. The trim removed 0 bases at V and 5 bases at J, leaving 7 bases unmatched. The CDR3 has 15 amino acids. The germline CDR1 and CDR2 sequences are SGDLS and YYNGEE. CDR3 region: CASSVEDRWRTEAFF. CDR3 bases: TGTGCCAGCAGCGTAGAGGACAGGTGGCGGACTGAAGCTTTCTTT.

In this sample, this clonotype turned up a few times. The gene calls are TRBV29-1 and TRBJ2-5, with 9 bases fitting TRBD1. With 7 bases clipped from V and 5 bases from J, the junction kept 8 bases outside the gene matches. Germline V gene data show CDR1 as SQVTM and CDR2 as ANQGSEA. The CDR3 loop spans 13 amino acids. CDR3 loop: CSAVQGAAETQYF. CDR3 in DNA: TGCAGCGCCGTACAGGGGGCTGCGGAGACCCAGTACTTC.

This clonotype was found a few times. The chain joins TRBV5-1 to TRBJ2-5; 9 nucleotides line up with TRBD1. Germline values: CDR1 SGHRS, CDR2 YFSETQ. This CDR3 spans 14 amino acids. V lost 6 bases, J lost 1 base, and 4 bases stayed unmatched. This CDR3 is CASTQTGGQETQYF. The DNA for the CDR3 is TGCGCCAGCACCCAGACAGGGGGCCAAGAGACCCAGTACTTC.

About this clonotype itself: One base away lies a much larger clone, so this may be a sequencing read error. The chain employs TRBV7-2 and TRBJ2-1; 8 bases align to TRBD2. The length of the CDR3 is 16 residues. With 5 bases clipped from V and 8 bases from J, the junction kept 14 bases outside the gene matches. From germline, CDR1 is SGHTA and CDR2 FQGNSA. The CDR3 loop reads CASSLRLAGGYDEQFF. CDR3 DNA sequence: TGTGCCAGCAGCCTTCGTCTAGCGGGTGGATACGATGAGCAGTTCTTC.

The chain couples TRBV29-1 to TRBJ2-1, with 8 bases matching TRBD2. The CDR3 is made up of 14 amino acids. V was pared by 0 bases and J by 7 bases, with 5 bases of the junction left unmatched. In germline, CDR1 is SQVTM, CDR2 ANQGSEA. CDR3 residues: CSVEEALAANEQFF. The CDR3 bases are TGCAGCGTTGAAGAAGCACTAGCGGCAAATGAGCAGTTCTTC.

The rearrangement links TRBV6-5 to TRBJ2-1; 8 bases agree with TRBD2. The germline CDR1 and CDR2 sequences are MNHEY and SVGAGI. Losses at the gene ends were 4 bases for V and 6 bases for J; bases not matched to a gene: 8. CDR3 length equals 15 residues. The CDR3 reads CASSSRTSSGNEQFF. CDR3 DNA: TGTGCCAGCAGTTCTCGGACTAGCTCGGGCAATGAGCAGTTCTTC.

The chain has TRBV9 and TRBJ2-2, with a weak D call TRBD1 (5 bases). There are 17 residues in the CDR3. V was clipped by 0 bases and J by 2 bases, with 14 bases between them. Germline V CDR1 and CDR2: SGDLS, YYNGEE. The CDR3 protein is CASSVEKGLGNTGELFF. The CDR3 region has the DNA TGTGCCAGCAGCGTAGAGAAGGGGCTTGGTAACACCGGGGAGCTGTTTTTT.

This clonotype was recorded at least ten times. The chain recombines TRBV10-3 with TRBJ2-3; D call uncertain. CDR3 size: 13 residues. Trimming cost V 0 bases and J 2 bases, with 3 bases left between them. Germline lookup yields CDR1 ENHRY and CDR2 SYGVKD. CDR3 bases: TGTGCCATCAGTGAGTCAACCACAGATACGCAGTATTTT. This sequence encodes CAISESTTDTQYF.

CDR3 DNA sequence: TGTGCCAGCAGAGGGGGACTAGCCGATGGCTACACCTTC. It encodes CASRGGLADGYTF. This chain connects TRBV6-1 to TRBJ1-2; a weak D match, TRBD1 (6 bases). The CDR3 runs to 13 residues. Trimming left V 6 bases short and J 6 bases short, with 14 bases between. Germline-derived CDR1 and CDR2 are MNHNS and SASEGT.

This clonotype came up once. The chain has TRBV5-6 and TRBJ2-6; the D gene is possibly TRBD1 (6 bases). This CDR3 is built from 18 residues. Germline V gene sequence: CDR1 SGHDT, CDR2 YYEEEE. V lost 0 bases, J lost 0 bases, and 13 bases lay in between. CDR3 sequence reads: CASSLGQVIVSGANVLTF. In DNA form, the CDR3 reads TGTGCCAGCAGCTTGGGACAGGTTATAGTCTCTGGGGCCAACGTCCTGACTTTC.

This clonotype was seen many times. V is TRBV7-2 and J is TRBJ2-5, with D uncertain. This CDR3 is 11 amino acids long. Trimming pared 6 bases from V and 1 base from J, leaving 3 bases between. Looked up from germline, CDR1 is SGHTA and CDR2 is FQGNSA. This CDR3 is CASRRQETQYF. The CDR3 DNA follows: TGTGCCAGCAGGCGCCAAGAGACCCAGTACTTC.

This clonotype was seen a few times. The genes are TRBV12-3 or TRBV12-4 and TRBJ1-5; 8 nucleotides agree with TRBD1. The length of the CDR3 is 17 residues. J gave up 6 bases and V 3 bases, and 13 bases lay outside the gene matches. DNA for the CDR3: TGTGCCAGCAGTTTTGCAGGGGGCGAATCCATGGGTCAGCCCCAGCATTTT. It is translated as CASSFAGGESMGQPQHF.